This TCR beta chain emerged from a study of CD8 T cells in ankylosing spondylitis. The table lists this clonotype with a few counts. No antigen is known for it. Whole-study findings and limits: Disease-linked clones, CD8+, were relatively rare in peripheral blood. In ankylosing spondylitis blood, a motif of roughly eight highly homologous TCR beta variants appeared characteristic.

Germline lookup yields CDR1 MGHDK and CDR2 SYGVNS. V was shortened by 3 bases and J by 13 bases, with 13 bases between the two germline ends. The length of the CDR3 is 13 residues. TCRdb re-called the 5' RACE reads through MiXCR, storing one row per CDR3 protein. The sample lists about 90,000 distinct CDR3 sequences; about 9% were seen once. This receptor was identified in a male donor with ankylosing spondylitis. This chain links TRBV25-1 with TRBJ1-6; the D is unclear. Sequenced input: blood, either unsorted or a sorted T cell fraction (not recorded which). CDR3 residues: CASSDGVLTPLHF. The CDR3 nucleotides are TGTGCCAGCAGTGACGGAGTTCTGACTCCCCTCCACTTT.